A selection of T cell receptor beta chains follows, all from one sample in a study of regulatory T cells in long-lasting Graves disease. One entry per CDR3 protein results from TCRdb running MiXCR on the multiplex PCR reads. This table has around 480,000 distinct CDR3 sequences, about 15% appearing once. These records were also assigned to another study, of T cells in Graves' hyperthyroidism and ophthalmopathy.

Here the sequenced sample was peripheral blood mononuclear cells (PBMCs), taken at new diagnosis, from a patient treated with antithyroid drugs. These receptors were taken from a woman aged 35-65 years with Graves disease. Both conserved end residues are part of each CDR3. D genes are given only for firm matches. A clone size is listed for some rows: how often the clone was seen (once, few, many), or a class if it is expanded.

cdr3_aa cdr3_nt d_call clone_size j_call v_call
CSALKGGTTVEQYF TGCAGTGCTTTAAAAGGCGGGACTACGGTTGAGCAGTACTTC TRBD2 . TRBJ2-7 TRBV20-1
CASSTPSRNYEQYF TGTGCCAGTAGTACGCCTTCTAGGAACTACGAGCAGTACTTC . . TRBJ2-7 TRBV19
CASRHLGGDYYEQYF TGTGCCAGCAGGCACCTAGGCGGGGACTACTACGAGCAGTACTTC TRBD2 few TRBJ2-7 TRBV6-1
CASSSYGSFSGNTIYF TGTGCCAGCAGCTCCTACGGTTCCTTCTCTGGAAACACCATATATTTT . few TRBJ1-3 TRBV7-2
CASSPRSGQTNSPLHF TGCGCCAGCAGCCCCAGATCGGGACAGACGAATTCACCCCTCCACTTT TRBD1 many TRBJ1-6 TRBV5-1
CASSSRDATRAFF TGCGCCAGCAGCTCTAGGGACGCCACCCGGGCTTTCTTT . few TRBJ1-1 TRBV4-1
CASSRDRVEGTEAFF TGTGCCAGCAGCCGGGACAGGGTAGAGGGCACTGAAGCTTTCTTT TRBD1 . TRBJ1-1 TRBV5-4
CASSFSTVTYEQYF TGTGCCAGCAGCTTCTCCACCGTTACCTACGAGCAGTACTTC . many TRBJ2-7 TRBV7-9
CASSLLSTEAFF TGTGCCAGCAGCTTACTGAGCACTGAAGCTTTCTTT . many TRBJ1-1 TRBV11-3
CASSPLGTGDGYTF TGCGCCAGCAGCCCCCTTGGGACAGGGGATGGCTACACCTTC TRBD1 few TRBJ1-2 TRBV4-1
CATSSDGVDRGGYTF TGTGCCACCAGTAGCGACGGCGTGGACAGGGGTGGCTACACCTTC TRBD1 . TRBJ1-2 TRBV15
CASVGWETFNEQFF TGTGCCAGCGTTGGGTGGGAAACTTTCAATGAGCAGTTCTTC . . TRBJ2-1 TRBV28
CASSYAFRRTDTQYF TGTGCCAGCAGTTACGCTTTCCGACGGACAGATACGCAGTATTTT . many TRBJ2-3 TRBV6-5
CASSQDLATNTEAFF TGTGCCAGCAGCCAAGATTTGGCTACGAACACTGAAGCTTTCTTT . many TRBJ1-1 TRBV3-1
CASSFFAGTANEKLFF TGTGCCAGCAGCTTTTTTGCCGGGACGGCTAATGAAAAACTGTTTTTT . many TRBJ1-4 TRBV7-2
CASKRTGDNSPLHF TGTGCCAGCAAACGGACAGGGGATAATTCACCCCTCCACTTT TRBD1 many TRBJ1-6 TRBV27
CASRTRTGSYGYTF TGTGCCAGCAGGACCCGGACAGGATCCTATGGCTACACCTTC TRBD1 many TRBJ1-2 TRBV2
CASSEYSRNEAFF TGTGCCAGCAGTGAATATAGCCGTAATGAAGCTTTCTTT . many TRBJ1-1 TRBV25-1
CASSWSDEQFF TGTGCCAGCAGCTGGTCGGATGAGCAGTTCTTC . many TRBJ2-1 TRBV5-6
CASSPGTPGYNEQFF TGTGCCAGCAGTCCCGGGACTCCAGGGTACAATGAGCAGTTCTTC . many TRBJ2-1 TRBV6-2/TRBV6-3
CASSPMAGETQYF TGTGCCAGCTCACCAATGGCGGGAGAGACCCAGTACTTC . many TRBJ2-5 TRBV18
CASSPTGDSYGYTF TGCGCCAGCAGCCCGACAGGGGATAGCTATGGCTACACCTTC TRBD1 few TRBJ1-2 TRBV5-1
CASSPLGETESGYTF TGTGCCAGCAGCCCCCTGGGGGAAACCGAAAGCGGCTACACCTTC . . TRBJ1-2 TRBV7-6
CAISESTGQGETQYF TGTGCCATCAGTGAGTCGACCGGACAGGGCGAGACCCAGTACTTC TRBD1 many TRBJ2-5 TRBV10-3
CASSLGESVSTDTQYF TGTGCCAGCAGCTTAGGCGAGTCAGTTAGCACAGATACGCAGTATTTT . many TRBJ2-3 TRBV7-9
CASRAADNEKLFF TGTGCCAGCAGGGCCGCCGATAATGAAAAACTGTTTTTT . . TRBJ1-4 TRBV5-4
CASSPKGLAGETQYF TGTGCCAGCAGTCCGAAGGGACTAGCGGGAGAGACCCAGTACTTC TRBD2 many TRBJ2-5 TRBV2
CASSYGAGGLGNEQFF TGTGCCAGCAGTTACGGGGCGGGGGGTTTAGGAAATGAGCAGTTCTTC TRBD2 . TRBJ2-1 TRBV6-9
CASSPRQAVSGANVLTF TGTGCCAGCTCACCCAGACAGGCCGTCTCTGGGGCCAACGTCCTGACTTTC . . TRBJ2-6 TRBV18
CASSEFSAERYF TGTGCCAGCAGTGAATTTTCGGCAGAACGGTACTTC . . TRBJ2-7 TRBV6-1
CASSLDIAGAPIAGELFF TGCGCCAGCAGCTTGGATATAGCGGGGGCCCCTATCGCCGGGGAGCTGTTTTTT TRBD2 . TRBJ2-2 TRBV5-1
CSTHGPTGELFF TGCAGCACTCACGGCCCTACCGGGGAGCTGTTTTTT . . TRBJ2-2 TRBV29-1